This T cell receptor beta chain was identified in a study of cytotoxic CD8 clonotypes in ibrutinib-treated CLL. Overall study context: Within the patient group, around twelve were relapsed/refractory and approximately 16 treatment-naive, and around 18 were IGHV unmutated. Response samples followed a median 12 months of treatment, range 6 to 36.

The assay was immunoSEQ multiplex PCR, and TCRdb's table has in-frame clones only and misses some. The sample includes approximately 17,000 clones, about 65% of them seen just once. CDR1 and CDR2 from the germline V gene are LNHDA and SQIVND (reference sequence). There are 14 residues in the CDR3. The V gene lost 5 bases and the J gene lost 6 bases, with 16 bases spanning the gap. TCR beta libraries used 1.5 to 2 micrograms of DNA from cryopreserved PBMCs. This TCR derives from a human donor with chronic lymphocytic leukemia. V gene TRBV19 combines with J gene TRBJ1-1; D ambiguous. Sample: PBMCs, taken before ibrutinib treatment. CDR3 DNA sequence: TGTGCCAGTAGTCCCCGGGCGAGGTTATCTGAAGCTTTCTTT. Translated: CASSPRARLSEAFF.